Listed here is a single T cell receptor beta chain. These data originate in a study of blood T cell repertoires in COVID-19. Measured with immunoSEQ multiplex PCR; TCRdb has only the in-frame clones, and not every one. The data show approximately 59,000 clones, around 80% seen once. Looked up from germline, CDR1 is MNHEY and CDR2 is SVGEGT. This CDR3 region has 17 residues. With 2 bases clipped from V and 0 bases from J, the junction kept 3 bases outside the gene matches. Sequenced input: peripheral blood. This chain connects TRBV6-2 or TRBV6-3 to TRBJ1-6; 8 bases line up with TRBD1. The TCR originated in a man at least 80 years old with acute or convalescent COVID-19. The CDR3 region is CASSYTGQGSYNSPLHF. DNA for the CDR3: TGTGCCAGCAGTTACACCGGACAGGGCTCCTATAATTCACCCCTCCACTTT.